This T cell receptor beta chain is from a study of early T cells in non-severe SARS-CoV-2 infection. The study, taken as a whole, reports: Using VDJdb, the matching emphasized anti-spike CD8 responses while missing private and CD4 specificities.

Note on this clonotype: Its antigen is currently unknown.

Via MiXCR, TCRdb re-called the 5' RACE reads, giving one row per CDR3 protein. The repertoire holds tens of thousands of distinct CDR3 sequences, with over 9% as singletons. The CDR3 length is 18 residues. CDR1 KGHDR and CDR2 SFDVKD come from the germline V gene. The ends were cut back, 9 bases at V and 4 bases at J, with 27 bases in the middle. The chain couples TRBV24-1 to TRBJ2-1, with TRBD2 as a possible D gene (6 bases). This TCR was sampled from an adult who was a healthcare worker with PCR-confirmed SARS-CoV-2 infection or an uninfected control (not recorded which). Sequencing used whole blood. The CDR3 protein is CATHPWSAEREEYNEQFF. For the CDR3, the DNA is TGTGCCACCCACCCGTGGAGCGCGGAGAGGGAGGAATACAATGAGCAGTTCTTC.